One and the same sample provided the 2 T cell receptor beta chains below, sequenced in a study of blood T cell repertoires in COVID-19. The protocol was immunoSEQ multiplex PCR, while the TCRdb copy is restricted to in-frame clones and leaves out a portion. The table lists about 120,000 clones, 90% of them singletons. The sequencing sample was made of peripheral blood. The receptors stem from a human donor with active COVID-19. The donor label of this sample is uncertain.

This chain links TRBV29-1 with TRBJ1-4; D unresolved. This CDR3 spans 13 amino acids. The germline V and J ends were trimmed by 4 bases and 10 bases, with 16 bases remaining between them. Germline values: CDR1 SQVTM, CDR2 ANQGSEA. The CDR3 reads CSVAGPSAGKLFF. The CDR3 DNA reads TGCAGCGTTGCGGGTCCCTCCGCGGGAAAACTGTTTTTT.

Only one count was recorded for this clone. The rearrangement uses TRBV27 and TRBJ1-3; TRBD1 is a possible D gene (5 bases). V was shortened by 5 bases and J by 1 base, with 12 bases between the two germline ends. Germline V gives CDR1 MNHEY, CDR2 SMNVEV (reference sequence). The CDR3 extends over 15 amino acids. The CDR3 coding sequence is TGTGCCAGCAGTCACGGAGGGGCATCTGGAAACACCATATATTTT. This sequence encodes CASSHGGASGNTIYF.